This T cell receptor (beta chain) is drawn from a study of radiotherapy plus CTLA-4 blockade in lung cancer. V dropped 4 bases and J dropped 0 bases, with 9 bases sitting between them. Germline V gene lookup returns CDR1 GTSNPN and CDR2 SVGIG (reference sequence). The CDR3 is 13 amino acids. This clone turned up a few times. Some clones are missing from TCRdb's copy, which holds only in-frame ones; the method was immunoSEQ multiplex PCR. Among 40,000 to 50,000 clones, roughly 75% were seen once, and the ten largest hold around a tenth. The sequences come from peripheral blood, collected from a patient treated with radiotherapy plus ipilimumab. The chain uses TRBV30 and TRBJ1-1; unclear D gene. This receptor was identified in a human donor with non-small cell lung cancer who had stable disease on radiotherapy plus ipilimumab. The CDR3 coding sequence is TGTGCCTGGAAGCTCCTCATGAACACTGAAGCTTTCTTT. Translated, it gives CAWKLLMNTEAFF.